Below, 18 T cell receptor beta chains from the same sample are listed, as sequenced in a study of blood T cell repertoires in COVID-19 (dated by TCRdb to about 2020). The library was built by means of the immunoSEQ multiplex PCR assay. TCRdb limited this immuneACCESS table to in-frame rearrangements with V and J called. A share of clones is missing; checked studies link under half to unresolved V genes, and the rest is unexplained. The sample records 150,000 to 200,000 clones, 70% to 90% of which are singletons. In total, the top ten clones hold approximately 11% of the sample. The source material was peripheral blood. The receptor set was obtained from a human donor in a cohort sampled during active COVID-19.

DNA for the CDR3: TGTGCCAGTAGTATAGAACAGGGGCGAAACATTCAGTACTTC. Its protein product is CASSIEQGRNIQYF. This rearrangement joins TRBV19 to TRBJ2-4; 7 positions agree with TRBD1. The CDR3 contains 14 residues. CDR1 LNHDA and CDR2 SQIVND come from the germline V gene (reference sequence). V was clipped by 0 bases and J by 6 bases; unmatched bases: 2.

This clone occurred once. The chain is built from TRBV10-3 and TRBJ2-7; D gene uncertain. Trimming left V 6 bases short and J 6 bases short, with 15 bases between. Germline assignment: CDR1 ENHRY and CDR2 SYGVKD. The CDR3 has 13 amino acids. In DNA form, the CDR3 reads TGTGCCATCAGCGCGGCGGCCCCCCTCGAGCAGTACTTC. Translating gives CAISAAAPLEQYF.

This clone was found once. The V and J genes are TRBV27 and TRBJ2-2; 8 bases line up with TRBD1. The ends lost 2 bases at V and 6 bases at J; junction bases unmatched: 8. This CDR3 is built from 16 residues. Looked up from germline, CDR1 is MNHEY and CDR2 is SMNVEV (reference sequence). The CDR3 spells CASSLIGQGGAGELFF. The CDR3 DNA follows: TGTGCCAGCAGTTTAATAGGACAGGGTGGGGCCGGGGAGCTGTTTTTT.

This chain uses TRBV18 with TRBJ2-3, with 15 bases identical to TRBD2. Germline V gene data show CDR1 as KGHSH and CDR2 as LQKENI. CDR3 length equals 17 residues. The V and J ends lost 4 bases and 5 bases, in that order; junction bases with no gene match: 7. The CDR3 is CASSQGLAGGKEDTQYF. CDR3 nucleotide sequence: TGTGCCAGCTCACAAGGACTAGCGGGAGGGAAGGAAGATACGCAGTATTTT.

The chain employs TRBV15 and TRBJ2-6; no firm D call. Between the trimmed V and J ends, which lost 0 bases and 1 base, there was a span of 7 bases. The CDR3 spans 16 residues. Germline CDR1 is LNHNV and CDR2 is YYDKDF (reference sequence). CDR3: CATSREIKSGANVLTF. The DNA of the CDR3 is TGTGCCACCAGCAGAGAAATAAAATCTGGGGCCAACGTCCTGACTTTC.

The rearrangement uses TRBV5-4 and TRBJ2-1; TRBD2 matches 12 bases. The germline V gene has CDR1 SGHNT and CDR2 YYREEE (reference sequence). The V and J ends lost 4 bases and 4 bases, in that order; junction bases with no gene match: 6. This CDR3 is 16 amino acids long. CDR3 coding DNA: TGTGCCAGCAGCGCGTCACTAGCGGGGGGTTACAATGAGCAGTTCTTC. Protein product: CASSASLAGGYNEQFF.

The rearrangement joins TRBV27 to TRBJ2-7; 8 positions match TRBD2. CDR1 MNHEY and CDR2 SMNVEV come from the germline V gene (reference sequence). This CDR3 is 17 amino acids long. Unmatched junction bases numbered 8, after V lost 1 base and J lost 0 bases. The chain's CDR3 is CASSLLVAGGISYEQYF. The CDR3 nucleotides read TGTGCCAGCAGTTTATTGGTCGCGGGGGGTATCTCCTACGAGCAGTACTTC.

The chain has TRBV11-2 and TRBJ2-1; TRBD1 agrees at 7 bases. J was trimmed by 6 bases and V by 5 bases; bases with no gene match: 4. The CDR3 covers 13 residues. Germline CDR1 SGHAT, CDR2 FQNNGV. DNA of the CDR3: TGTGCCAGCAGCACCTGGACAGGCAATGAGCAGTTCTTC. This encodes CASSTWTGNEQFF.

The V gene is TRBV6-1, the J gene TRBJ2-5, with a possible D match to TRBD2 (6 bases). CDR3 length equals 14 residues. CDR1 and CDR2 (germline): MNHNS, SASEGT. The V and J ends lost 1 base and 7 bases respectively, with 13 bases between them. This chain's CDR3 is CASSEGGVGMTQYF. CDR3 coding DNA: TGTGCCAGCAGTGAAGGCGGGGTAGGGATGACCCAGTACTTC.

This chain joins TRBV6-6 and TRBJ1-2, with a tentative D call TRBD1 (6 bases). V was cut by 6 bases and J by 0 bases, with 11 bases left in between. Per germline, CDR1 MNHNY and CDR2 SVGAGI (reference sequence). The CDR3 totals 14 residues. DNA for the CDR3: TGTGCCAGCAGAAACAGGGACCCTAACTATGGCTACACCTTC. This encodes CASRNRDPNYGYTF.

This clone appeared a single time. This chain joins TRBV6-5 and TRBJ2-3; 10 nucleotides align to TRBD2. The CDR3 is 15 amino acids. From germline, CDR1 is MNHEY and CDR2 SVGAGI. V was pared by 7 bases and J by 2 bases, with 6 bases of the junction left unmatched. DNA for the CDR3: TGTGCCAGCAATATAGCGGGAGGAGACACAGATACGCAGTATTTT. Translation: CASNIAGGDTDTQYF.

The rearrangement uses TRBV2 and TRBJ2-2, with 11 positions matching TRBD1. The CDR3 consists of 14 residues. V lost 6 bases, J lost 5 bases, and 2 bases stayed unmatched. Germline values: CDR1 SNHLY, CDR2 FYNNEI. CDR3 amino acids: CASRGQGETGELFF. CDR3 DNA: TGTGCCAGCAGGGGACAGGGGGAGACCGGGGAGCTGTTTTTT. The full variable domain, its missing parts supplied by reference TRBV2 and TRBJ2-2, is EPEVTQTPSHQVTQMGQEVILRCVPISNHLYFYWYRQILGQKVEFLVSFYNNEISEKSEIFDDQFSVERPDGSNFTLKIRSTKLEDSAMYFCASRGQGETGELFFGEGSRLTVL.

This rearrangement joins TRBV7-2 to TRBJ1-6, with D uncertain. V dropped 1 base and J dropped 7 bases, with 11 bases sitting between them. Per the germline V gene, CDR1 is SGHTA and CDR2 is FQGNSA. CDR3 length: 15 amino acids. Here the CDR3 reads CASSLESQRNSPLHF. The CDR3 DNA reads TGTGCCAGCAGCTTAGAGTCCCAACGGAATTCACCCCTCCACTTT.

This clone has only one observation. The CDR3 sequence: CASSKQGASYEQYF. CDR3 coding DNA: TGTGCCAGCAGTAAACAGGGGGCATCCTACGAGCAGTACTTC. The chain combines TRBV6-5 with TRBJ2-7; 9 bases line up with TRBD1. The germline gives CDR1 MNHEY, CDR2 SVGAGI. V was clipped by 5 bases and J by 1 base; unmatched bases: 3. The CDR3 length is 14 residues.

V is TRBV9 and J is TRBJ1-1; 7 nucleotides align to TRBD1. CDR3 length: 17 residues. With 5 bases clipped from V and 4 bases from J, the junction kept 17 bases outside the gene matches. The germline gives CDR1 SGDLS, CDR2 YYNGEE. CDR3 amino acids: CASSVGTVGYGFTEAFF. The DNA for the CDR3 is TGTGCCAGCAGTGTGGGGACAGTCGGGTATGGTTTCACTGAAGCTTTCTTT.

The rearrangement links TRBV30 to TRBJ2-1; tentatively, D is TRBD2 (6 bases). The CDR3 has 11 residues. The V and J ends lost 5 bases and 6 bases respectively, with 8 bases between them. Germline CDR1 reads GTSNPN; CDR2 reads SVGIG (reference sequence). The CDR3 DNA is TGTGCCTGGGGGACTTTCAATGAGCAGTTCTTC. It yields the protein CAWGTFNEQFF.

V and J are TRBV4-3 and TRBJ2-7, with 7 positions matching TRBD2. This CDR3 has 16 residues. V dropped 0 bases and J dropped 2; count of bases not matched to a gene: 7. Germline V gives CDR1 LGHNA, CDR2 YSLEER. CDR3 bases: TGCGCCAGCAGCCAAGACCTGGCGGGAGAGGCCTACGAGCAGTACTTC. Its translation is CASSQDLAGEAYEQYF.

DNA of the CDR3: TGTGCCAGCAGCACCCAGGTCGGGGCCGGGGAGCTGTTTTTT. Translation: CASSTQVGAGELFF. This chain uses TRBV11-2 with TRBJ2-2; D might be TRBD2 (5 bases). The CDR3 length is 14 residues. Trimming shortened V by 5 bases and J by 6 bases, and 13 bases separated the two germline ends. CDR1 is SGHAT and CDR2 is FQNNGV in the germline V gene.